The rows below give T cell receptor beta chains drawn from one sample of a study of cytomegalovirus exposure and HLA in healthy donors. Repertoires were generated with immunoSEQ multiplex PCR, while TCRdb's copy carries only in-frame clones and drops some. The sample has some 140,000 clones, 85% to 90% seen once. The sequenced material came from PBMCs. The receptors originated from a man in his late teens or twenties in good health and CMV-seronegative. Each CDR3 is given with its conserved first and last residue. A D gene is named only where the DNA matches it firmly. Where a row states a size, it is once, few, many or the class of an expanded clone; other rows omit it.

TRBV6-1	NA	TRBJ2-5	NA	TGTGCCAGCGGCTCTTCCCAAGCGGGCCAGTACTTC	CASGSSQAGQYF
TRBV18	TRBD1	TRBJ2-4	NA	TGTGCCAGCTCACCCGGACAGGGACGTAGCATTGGCATTCAGTACTTC	CASSPGQGRSIGIQYF
TRBV5-1	NA	TRBJ2-1	NA	TGCGCCAGCAGCTTGGGCAGGGAAGCCAATGAGCAGTTCTTC	CASSLGREANEQFF
TRBV18	TRBD1	TRBJ2-5	NA	TGTGCCAGCTCACCCTACGGGACAGTCCAAGAGACCCAGTACTTC	CASSPYGTVQETQYF
TRBV27	TRBD2	TRBJ2-7	NA	TGTGCCAGCAGGAAAGCGGGAGGGCCGGGGGAGCAGTACTTC	CASRKAGGPGEQYF
TRBV27	TRBD1	TRBJ2-3	NA	TGTGCCAGCAGGGACAGGGTAGGCACAGATACGCAGTATTTT	CASRDRVGTDTQYF
TRBV6-1	TRBD1	TRBJ2-1	NA	TGTGCCAGCAGGAGACAGGGACCGCTAAACAATGAGCAGTTCTTC	CASRRQGPLNNEQFF
TRBV18	TRBD1	TRBJ1-2	NA	TGTGCCAGCTCTCGCGGGACAGTGGAGGACTATGGCTACACCTTC	CASSRGTVEDYGYTF
TRBV4-1	NA	TRBJ2-7	NA	TGCGCCAGCAGCCGAACAGGGTTGGGCGAGCAGTACTTC	CASSRTGLGEQYF
TRBV4-1	NA	TRBJ1-2	NA	TGCGCCAGCAGCCAAAACACAGGAGGGGCTAACTATGGCTACACCTTC	CASSQNTGGANYGYTF
TRBV4-3	TRBD2	TRBJ2-1	once	TGCGCCAGCAGCCAAGGAACTAGCGGGCGAACCTACAATGAGCAGTTCTTC	CASSQGTSGRTYNEQFF
TRBV23-1	NA	TRBJ2-7	NA	TGCGCCAGCAGTCAGATCTGGAGGGGCGAGCAGTACTTC	CASSQIWRGEQYF
TRBV4-1	NA	TRBJ2-4	NA	TGCGCCAGCAGGGGCCTAGCCAAAAACATTCAGTACTTC	CASRGLAKNIQYF
TRBV7-9	TRBD1	TRBJ2-7	NA	TGTGCCAGCAGCTTACGCGGACAGGGCTACGAGCAGTACTTC	CASSLRGQGYEQYF
TRBV13	TRBD1	TRBJ1-2	NA	TGTGCCAGCAGCCCGGACAGGGGATCTGGCTACACCTTC	CASSPDRGSGYTF
TRBV25-1	NA	TRBJ1-4	NA	TGTGCCAGCAGTGAAGAGCCAACTAATGAAAAACTGTTTTTT	CASSEEPTNEKLFF
TRBV4-3	NA	TRBJ2-7	NA	TGCGCCAGCAGCCCCCGACAGGGACTAGTGTACGAGCAGTACTTC	CASSPRQGLVYEQYF
TRBV6-4	TRBD2	TRBJ2-1	NA	TGTGCCAGCAGTGACGGGACTAGCGGGGGGGCAACCTACAATGAGCAGTTCTTC	CASSDGTSGGATYNEQFF
TRBV6-5	TRBD1	TRBJ1-1	NA	TGTGCCAGCAGTTACTCGGACAGGTTTGGGACTGAAGCTTTCTTT	CASSYSDRFGTEAFF
TRBV4-1	NA	TRBJ2-1	NA	TGCGCCAGCAGCCAGGAGGGACCGGGAACCCCCGGTAATGAGCAGTTCTTC	CASSQEGPGTPGNEQFF
TRBV7-9	TRBD1	TRBJ2-7	NA	TGTGCCAGCAGCTTCGACAGGGGCTACGAGCAGTACTTC	CASSFDRGYEQYF
TRBV5-4	NA	TRBJ2-5	NA	TGTGCCAGCAGCGCCGGGGGTCGGGGGATGACCCAGTACTTC	CASSAGGRGMTQYF
TRBV28	TRBD1	TRBJ1-2	NA	TGTGCCAGCAGCCGGGACAGGGACTATGGCTACACCTTC	CASSRDRDYGYTF
TRBV5-5	TRBD1	TRBJ1-1	NA	TGTGCCAGCAGCTGGGGACAGGGGTTGGACACTGAAGCTTTCTTT	CASSWGQGLDTEAFF
TRBV10-3	NA	TRBJ1-1	NA	TGTGCCATCAGTCGGACAGAAAACACTGAAGCTTTCTTT	CAISRTENTEAFF
TRBV6-6	NA	TRBJ2-3	NA	TGTGCCAGCACCTGGGCCACTAGCACAGATACGCAGTATTTT	CASTWATSTDTQYF
TRBV19	NA	TRBJ2-5	NA	TGTGCCAGTAGCAGGGTGGGTGAGACCCAGTACTTC	CASSRVGETQYF
TRBV28	TRBD1	TRBJ2-3	NA	TGTGCCAGCAGTCTAAACCTGGACAGGGGTTGGCCAGATACGCAGTATTTT	CASSLNLDRGWPDTQYF
TRBV28	NA	TRBJ2-5	once	TGTGCCAGCAAGCCCGGCGGGGCGAACCCCCAAGAGACCCAGTACTTC	CASKPGGANPQETQYF
TRBV6-4	NA	TRBJ2-3	once	TGTGCCAGCAGTGCCCAAGCGGGCACAGATACGCAGTATTTT	CASSAQAGTDTQYF
TRBV19	NA	TRBJ2-3	NA	TGTGCCAGTAGTATGACCGGGGGCACAGATACGCAGTATTTT	CASSMTGGTDTQYF
TRBV7-2	TRBD2	TRBJ2-7	NA	TGTGCCAGCAGCTACGGGACTAGCGAAATCTACGAGCAGTACTTC	CASSYGTSEIYEQYF
TRBV6-1	TRBD2	TRBJ2-3	NA	TGTGCCAGCAGTGAAGGTCCCGGGGGGATTGCGCAGTATTTT	CASSEGPGGIAQYF
TRBV5-6	TRBD1	TRBJ1-3	NA	TGTGCCAGCAGCAGATCCGGGACAGAAGGGGGAAACACCATATATTTT	CASSRSGTEGGNTIYF
TRBV20-1	NA	TRBJ1-2	few	TGCAGTGCCTCCCAAGAGATCGGCTACACCTTC	CSASQEIGYTF
TRBV12-5	NA	TRBJ2-1	NA	TGTGCTAGTGGTTTTAGTCCTACCTCCTACAATGAGCAGTTCTTC	CASGFSPTSYNEQFF
TRBV9	TRBD1	TRBJ1-2	NA	TGTGCCAGCAGCGTAGTATCGGGGACAGGGAGTCGGTATGGCTACACCTTC	CASSVVSGTGSRYGYTF
TRBV5-4	TRBD1	TRBJ1-2	few	TGTGCCAGCAGCTTGAAAGGGGGCGCGGGAGGCTACACCTTC	CASSLKGGAGGYTF
TRBV18	NA	TRBJ1-2	NA	TGTGCCAGCTCACCACCGCGGGAATTGGGATATGGCTACACCTTC	CASSPPRELGYGYTF
TRBV7-9	NA	TRBJ2-1	NA	TGTGCCAGCAGCTTTGGAGGGGATGAGCAGTTCTTC	CASSFGGDEQFF
TRBV19	TRBD2	TRBJ2-1	NA	TGTGCCAGTAGTACCACAGCGGGATCCTACAATGAGCAGTTCTTC	CASSTTAGSYNEQFF
TRBV18	NA	TRBJ2-2	NA	TGTGCCAGCTCACCACGGAGGGCAGGCAACACCGGGGAGCTGTTTTTT	CASSPRRAGNTGELFF
TRBV7-9	TRBD2	TRBJ2-2	NA	TGTGCCAGCAGCGGACGACTAGCGGGGGGCCATTGGGAGCTGTTTTTT	CASSGRLAGGHWELFF
TRBV12-5	NA	TRBJ1-1	NA	TGTGCTAGTGGTTCCGAGCGATATGGAGGGAGAACTGAAGCTTTCTTT	CASGSERYGGRTEAFF
TRBV15	NA	TRBJ2-7	NA	TGTGCCACCAGCAGAGGAAGTGGCGGGTACGAGCAGTACTTC	CATSRGSGGYEQYF
TRBV10-3	TRBD1	TRBJ2-3	NA	TGTGCCGTGACAGGGGGGCCTAGCACAGATACGCAGTATTTT	CAVTGGPSTDTQYF
TRBV7-9	NA	TRBJ1-1	few	TGTGCCAGCAGCTCACAGGGAAGGAGGACTGAAGCTTTCTTT	CASSSQGRRTEAFF
TRBV6-5	NA	TRBJ1-3	NA	TGTGCCAGCAGTTACTCCCGACTCGGAAACACCATATATTTT	CASSYSRLGNTIYF
TRBV28	NA	TRBJ1-2	NA	TGTGCCAGCTTTGGGGGGGCACAGGATGGCTACACCTTC	CASFGGAQDGYTF
TRBV19	TRBD1	TRBJ1-1	NA	TGTGCCAGTAGTCAGGGGGCGCGTAGGAACACTGAAGCTTTCTTT	CASSQGARRNTEAFF
TRBV5-1	TRBD2	TRBJ2-1	NA	TGCGCCAGCAGCTTGGTACTAGCGGGGGGGTACAATGAGCAGTTCTTC	CASSLVLAGGYNEQFF
TRBV18	TRBD2	TRBJ2-1	once	TGTGCCAGCTCGCAAGCGGGGGGCAATGAGCAGTTCTTC	CASSQAGGNEQFF
TRBV4-2	TRBD2	TRBJ2-1	once	TGTGCCAGCAGCCAAGATTGGAACGGGGGGGGCATTGAGCAGTTCTTC	CASSQDWNGGGIEQFF
TRBV19	NA	TRBJ1-1	NA	TGTGCCAGTAGTGTCCTCGGGGGCACTGAAGCTTTCTTT	CASSVLGGTEAFF
TRBV19	TRBD1	TRBJ1-2	NA	TGTGCCAGTAGTAAAGACAGGGACTATGGCTACACCTTC	CASSKDRDYGYTF
TRBV4-3	NA	TRBJ1-1	NA	TGCGCCAGCAGCCAAACATACAACACTGAAGCTTTCTTT	CASSQTYNTEAFF
TRBV4-1	TRBD1	TRBJ1-2	NA	TGCGCCAGCAGCCAAGACGGGGGCAGGGGGACCTATGGCTACACCTTC	CASSQDGGRGTYGYTF
TRBV5-5	NA	TRBJ1-6	NA	TGTGCCAGCAGCTTGGGTCAGGGGTATAATTCACCCCTCCACTTT	CASSLGQGYNSPLHF
TRBV27	NA	TRBJ1-6	NA	TGTGCCAGCAGTTTAAGTGCGAATTCACCCCTCCACTTT	CASSLSANSPLHF
TRBV27	TRBD2	TRBJ2-7	NA	TGTGCCAGCGCCGACCCTGGGAGCGGGAGAGGGTACGAGCAGTACTTC	CASADPGSGRGYEQYF